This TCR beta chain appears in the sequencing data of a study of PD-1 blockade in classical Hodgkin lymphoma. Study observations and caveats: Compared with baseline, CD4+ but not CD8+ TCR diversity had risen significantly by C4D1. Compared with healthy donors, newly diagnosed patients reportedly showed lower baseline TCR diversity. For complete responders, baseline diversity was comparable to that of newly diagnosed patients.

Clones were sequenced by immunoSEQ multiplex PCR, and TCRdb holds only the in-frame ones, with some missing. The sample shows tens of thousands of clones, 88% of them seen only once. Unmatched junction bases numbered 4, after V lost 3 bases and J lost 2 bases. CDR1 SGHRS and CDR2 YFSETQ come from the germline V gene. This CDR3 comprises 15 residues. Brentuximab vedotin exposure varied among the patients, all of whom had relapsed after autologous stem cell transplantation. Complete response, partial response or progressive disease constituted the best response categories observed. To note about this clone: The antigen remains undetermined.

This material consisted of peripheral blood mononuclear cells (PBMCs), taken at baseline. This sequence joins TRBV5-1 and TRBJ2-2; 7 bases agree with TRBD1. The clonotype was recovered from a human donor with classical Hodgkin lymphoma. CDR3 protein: CASSYAGGNTGELFF. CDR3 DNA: TGCGCCAGCAGCTACGCAGGGGGAAACACCGGGGAGCTGTTTTTT.